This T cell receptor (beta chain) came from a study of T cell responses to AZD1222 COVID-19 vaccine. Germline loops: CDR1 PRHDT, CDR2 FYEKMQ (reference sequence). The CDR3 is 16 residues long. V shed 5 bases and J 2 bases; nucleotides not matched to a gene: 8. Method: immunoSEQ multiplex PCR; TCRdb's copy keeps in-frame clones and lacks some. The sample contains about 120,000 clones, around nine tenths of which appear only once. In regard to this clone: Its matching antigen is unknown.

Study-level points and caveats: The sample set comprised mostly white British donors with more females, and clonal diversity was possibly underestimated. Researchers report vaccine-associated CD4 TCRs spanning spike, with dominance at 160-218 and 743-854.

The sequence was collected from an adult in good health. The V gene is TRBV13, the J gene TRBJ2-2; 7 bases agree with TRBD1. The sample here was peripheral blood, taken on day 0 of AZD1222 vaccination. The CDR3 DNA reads TGTGCCAGCAGCCCGTGGGGACAGACTAACACCGGGGAGCTGTTTTTT. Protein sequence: CASSPWGQTNTGELFF.